What follows describes a single T cell receptor (beta chain). Its antigen is still unknown. The record originates from a study of T cells in localized non-small cell lung cancer. The repertoire was sequenced with immunoSEQ multiplex PCR; TCRdb's copy has only in-frame clones and lacks some. The sample contains about 59,000 clones, roughly 90% of which appear only once. Findings and caveats of the study: A median approximately 60 of the top 100 tumor clones appeared in adjacent lung. Longer survival (overall) was linked to higher T cell density in blood. It remains possible that heterogeneity exists, since only one tumor region was sequenced. Clonality of T cells reached its maximum in uninvolved adjacent lung, surpassing tumor.

The CDR3 is 16 amino acids. V shed 4 bases and J shed 2 bases, with 17 bases lying between them. The V gene's germline CDR1 is SGHTA and CDR2 FQGNSA. The receptor comes from a man aged 35 to 69 with stage I lung adenocarcinoma. The source was peripheral blood, collected before any cancer treatment. The chain has TRBV7-2 and TRBJ2-5; unclear D gene. This CDR3 reads CASSSPEGPSQETQYF. CDR3 DNA sequence: TGTGCCAGCAGCTCCCCTGAAGGGCCGAGTCAAGAGACCCAGTACTTC. Combining the CDR3 with reference TRBV7-2 and TRBJ2-5 gives the whole variable domain GAGVSQSPSNKVTEKGKDVELRCDPISGHTALYWYRQSLGQGLEFLIYFQGNSAPDKSGLPSDRFSAERTGGSVSTLTIQRTQQEDSAVYLCASSSPEGPSQETQYFGPGTRLLVL.